This T cell receptor (beta chain) was recovered during a study of neurological immune-mediated disorders. This clonotype was counted many times. Specified time point: longitudinal time-point 3. Germline V gene lookup returns CDR1 LNHNV and CDR2 YYDKDF (reference sequence). Trimming left V 0 bases short and J 5 bases short, with 14 bases between. The CDR3 spans 15 residues. The cDNA came from 5'RACE, which used 10-nucleotide random UMIs. TCRdb independently ran MiXCR on the 5' RACE reads; one entry per CDR3 protein. This sample has approximately 80,000 distinct CDR3 sequences, with around 4% found just once.

The V gene is TRBV15, the J gene TRBJ2-7; D might be TRBD2 (5 bases). The origin of this receptor is a woman between 55 and 75 years old with multiple sclerosis. Sequencing used PBMCs. In nucleotides, the CDR3 is TGTGCCACCAGCAGAGATCGAGGGAGCCATCACGAGCAGTACTTC. It encodes CATSRDRGSHHEQYF.